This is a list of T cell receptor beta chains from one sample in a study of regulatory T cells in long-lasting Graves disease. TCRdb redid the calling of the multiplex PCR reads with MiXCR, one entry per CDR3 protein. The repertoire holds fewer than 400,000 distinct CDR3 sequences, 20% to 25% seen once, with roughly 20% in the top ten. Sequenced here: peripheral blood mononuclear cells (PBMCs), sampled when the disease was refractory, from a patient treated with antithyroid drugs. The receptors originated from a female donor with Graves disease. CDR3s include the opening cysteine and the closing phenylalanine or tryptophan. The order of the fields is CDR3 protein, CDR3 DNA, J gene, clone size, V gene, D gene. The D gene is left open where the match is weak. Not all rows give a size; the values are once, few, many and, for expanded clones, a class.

CASSDGTGPYEQYF,TGTGCCAGCAGTGATGGGACAGGACCCTACGAGCAGTACTTC,TRBJ2-7,few,TRBV6-1,TRBD1
CASSLASKETQYF,TGTGCCAGCAGCTTAGCGTCAAAAGAGACCCAGTACTTC,TRBJ2-5,many,TRBV7-2,.
CASRALGVGGYTF,TGTGCCAGCAGAGCCCTTGGGGTAGGGGGCTACACCTTC,TRBJ1-2,.,TRBV28,.
CASSPSPGLSKTYEQYF,TGCGCCAGCAGCCCCTCTCCCGGACTTTCAAAAACCTACGAGCAGTACTTC,TRBJ2-7,.,TRBV5-1,.
CASSDPGSSYNSPLHF,TGTGCCAGCAGTGACCCTGGGAGCTCCTATAATTCACCCCTCCACTTT,TRBJ1-6,once,TRBV27,.
CASSFQSGTGYEQYF,TGTGCCAGCAGTTTTCAATCCGGGACAGGCTACGAGCAGTACTTC,TRBJ2-7,many,TRBV2,TRBD1
CASSFGEYTEAFF,TGTGCCAGCAGCTTCGGGGAGTACACTGAAGCTTTCTTT,TRBJ1-1,many,TRBV7-2,.
CASSNTGWITNYGYTF,TGTGCCAGCAGTAATACAGGGTGGATTACCAACTATGGCTACACCTTC,TRBJ1-2,many,TRBV28,.
CASSYPEGNGYEQYF,TGTGCCAGCAGTTACCCGGAGGGGAATGGCTACGAGCAGTACTTC,TRBJ2-7,.,TRBV5-5,.
CASSTEASGNREQYF,TGTGCCAGCAGCACAGAAGCTAGCGGGAATCGCGAGCAGTACTTC,TRBJ2-7,few,TRBV9,TRBD2
CASSQGGTGNEQYF,TGTGCCAGCAGCCAAGGCGGGACAGGGAACGAGCAGTACTTC,TRBJ2-7,.,TRBV4-2,TRBD1
CSASSQGAFSLNTEAFF,TGCAGTGCTAGTAGTCAGGGGGCGTTTTCTCTGAACACTGAAGCTTTCTTT,TRBJ1-1,.,TRBV20-1,TRBD1
CASSPKPGLAGELVSYEQYF,TGTGCCAGCAGCCCCAAGCCGGGACTAGCGGGAGAGCTGGTCTCCTACGAGCAGTACTTC,TRBJ2-7,.,TRBV7-9,TRBD2
CASRGGGHEQFF,TGTGCCAGCAGAGGGGGAGGTCATGAGCAGTTCTTC,TRBJ2-1,.,TRBV2,.
CASSWAQGTYGELFF,TGTGCCAGCAGCTGGGCACAGGGGACCTACGGGGAGCTGTTTTTT,TRBJ2-2,many,TRBV7-8,TRBD1
CASSPTLSGRVPEQYF,TGTGCCAGCAGCCCAACCCTTAGCGGGAGGGTCCCCGAGCAGTACTTC,TRBJ2-7,few,TRBV7-6,TRBD2
CASSVSPGDNSPLHF,TGTGCCAGCAGCGTTTCACCGGGGGATAATTCACCCCTCCACTTT,TRBJ1-6,.,TRBV9,.
CAWSEGDRGLHEQFF,TGTGCCTGGAGTGAAGGGGACAGGGGTCTACATGAGCAGTTCTTC,TRBJ2-1,.,TRBV30,TRBD1
CASSLVTKAYGYTF,TGTGCCAGCAGCTTGGTGACCAAAGCCTATGGCTACACCTTC,TRBJ1-2,.,TRBV5-8,.
CASSETGTAMNTEAFF,TGTGCCAGCAGTGAAACCGGGACAGCGATGAACACTGAAGCTTTCTTT,TRBJ1-1,few,TRBV2,TRBD1
CASSNPGTGSNTEAFF,TGTGCCAGCAGCAACCCCGGGACAGGGTCGAACACTGAAGCTTTCTTT,TRBJ1-1,many,TRBV7-9,TRBD1
CASSQTSGRALGELFF,TGTGCCAGCAGCCAAACTAGCGGGAGGGCCCTCGGGGAGCTGTTTTTT,TRBJ2-2,.,TRBV6-1,TRBD2
CSARAPGGRTDTQYF,TGCAGTGCTAGAGCCCCGGGCGGGAGAACAGATACGCAGTATTTT,TRBJ2-3,few,TRBV20-1,TRBD2
CASTRGATTTEAFF,TGTGCCAGCACCCGGGGGGCTACCACCACTGAAGCTTTCTTT,TRBJ1-1,many,TRBV2,.
CASGSGPVGEQYF,TGTGCTAGTGGTTCGGGACCCGTCGGCGAGCAGTACTTC,TRBJ2-7,many,TRBV12-5,.
CASSPRLGFNNEQFF,TGTGCCAGCAGTCCCCGACTAGGTTTCAACAATGAGCAGTTCTTC,TRBJ2-1,.,TRBV27,.
CASRNLDYEQYF,TGTGCCAGCAGGAACCTAGATTACGAGCAGTACTTC,TRBJ2-7,many,TRBV2,.
CASSLGTGRDNEQFF,TGTGCCAGCAGCCTTGGGACAGGGAGGGACAATGAGCAGTTCTTC,TRBJ2-1,.,TRBV7-9,TRBD1
CAISRKSGVNNEQFF,TGTGCCATCAGCCGCAAGTCGGGGGTTAACAATGAGCAGTTCTTC,TRBJ2-1,.,TRBV10-3,.
CASSHRTSGEETQYF,TGTGCCAGCAGCCATCGGACTAGCGGGGAAGAGACCCAGTACTTC,TRBJ2-5,few,TRBV3-1,TRBD2
CASSYFLASIYEQYF,TGTGCCAGCAGTTACTTCCTAGCCTCAATTTACGAGCAGTACTTC,TRBJ2-7,many,TRBV6-2/TRBV6-3,.
CSVLGGEDGYTF,TGCAGCGTCCTAGGGGGAGAGGATGGCTACACCTTC,TRBJ1-2,.,TRBV29-1,.
CASSIAGTGMPEAFF,TGTGCCAGTAGTATTGCTGGGACAGGGATGCCTGAAGCTTTCTTT,TRBJ1-1,few,TRBV19,TRBD1